This entry lists 10 T cell receptor beta chains sequenced from one sample in a study of shared clonotypes between healthy human individuals. Terminally differentiated effector memory CD45RA+ cells were excluded from the naive CD8 cells, which were CD45RO-negative and positively selected for CCR7. Generated by immunoSEQ multiplex PCR, the TCRdb table keeps only in-frame clones and is missing some. The sample shows more than 500,000 clones, roughly 95% of them seen only once. Sequenced sample: naive CD8+ T cells sorted from blood. These receptors were obtained from a woman younger than 45 in good health.

The rearrangement uses TRBV5-1 and TRBJ2-7; 11 nucleotides line up with TRBD2. Germline V gene data show CDR1 as SGHRS and CDR2 as YFSETQ. This CDR3 contains 17 residues. Trimming took 0 bases from V and 3 from J; bases not matched to a gene: 8. CDR3 region: CASSLVGSGRAGYEQYF. Here the CDR3 DNA reads TGCGCCAGCAGCTTGGTAGGTAGCGGGAGGGCCGGCTACGAGCAGTACTTC.

CDR3 protein: CASSLARAIWTEAFF. DNA for the CDR3: TGTGCCAGCAGCTTGGCCAGGGCGATTTGGACTGAAGCTTTCTTT. The chain carries TRBV5-6 and TRBJ1-1; possibly TRBD1 for D (5 bases). Between the trimmed V and J ends, which lost 0 bases and 5 bases, there was a span of 14 bases. Germline V lookup: CDR1 SGHDT, CDR2 YYEEEE. The CDR3 has 15 residues.

The chain is built from TRBV28 and TRBJ2-7; 9 nucleotides align to TRBD1. V dropped 4 bases and J dropped 3; count of bases not matched to a gene: 7. Germline loops: CDR1 MDHEN, CDR2 SYDVKM. The CDR3 is 15 residues long. This CDR3 reads CASSSRDRDFYEQYF. DNA for the CDR3: TGTGCCAGCAGTTCCCGGGACAGGGATTTCTACGAGCAGTACTTC.

The count of this clone is one. The chain uses TRBV27 and TRBJ2-7; the D gene is possibly TRBD2 (6 bases). This CDR3 is 15 amino acids long. Per the germline V gene, CDR1 is MNHEY and CDR2 is SMNVEV (reference sequence). V shed 3 bases and J shed 0 bases, with 12 bases lying between them. CDR3 sequence: CASSFEAGSSYEQYF. In DNA, the CDR3 is TGTGCCAGCAGTTTTGAGGCGGGGAGCTCCTACGAGCAGTACTTC.

This clone showed up just a few times. This chain connects TRBV4-2 to TRBJ1-2; D may be TRBD1 (5 bases). CDR3 length: 12 amino acids. CDR1 and CDR2 (germline): LGHNA, YNFKEQ. The V and J ends lost 10 bases and 8 bases respectively, with 17 bases between them. Here the CDR3 reads CATQIGAEGYTF. The DNA of the CDR3 is TGTGCCACCCAGATTGGGGCCGAAGGCTACACCTTC.

This chain joins TRBV5-6 and TRBJ2-1; a weak D match, TRBD1 (5 bases). V lost 0 bases, J lost 9 bases, and 13 bases lay in between. CDR3 length: 14 residues. The germline gives CDR1 SGHDT, CDR2 YYEEEE. The CDR3 bases are TGTGCCAGCAGCTTGGCCGTCGACAGATTTGAGCAGTTCTTC. This gives the protein CASSLAVDRFEQFF.

The CDR3 reads CAISESSTPRGYTF. DNA of the CDR3: TGTGCCATCAGTGAGTCGAGCACCCCGCGTGGCTACACCTTC. The rearrangement joins TRBV10-3 to TRBJ1-2; D unclear. Germline V lookup: CDR1 ENHRY, CDR2 SYGVKD. Trimming took 0 bases from V and 7 from J, leaving 12 bases between them. The CDR3 covers 14 residues.

V gene TRBV27 combines with J gene TRBJ2-7; 8 bases match TRBD2. Germline CDR1 reads MNHEY; CDR2 reads SMNVEV (reference sequence). This CDR3 region has 14 residues. Germline trimming cut 6 bases from V and 3 bases from J; bases unmatched to any gene: 7. CDR3 amino acids: CASSPPGLGYEQYF. CDR3 DNA: TGTGCCAGCAGCCCACCGGGACTAGGCTACGAGCAGTACTTC.

This rearrangement joins TRBV21-1 to TRBJ2-7; no check of the table's D call, TRBD1, against the DNA was made. TRBV21-1 is listed as a pseudogene. CDR3 size: 15 residues. In nucleotides, the CDR3 is TGTGCCAGCAGCATCGAGTTTACAGGGGCGGACGAGCAGTACTTC. This gives the protein CASSIEFTGADEQYF.

A single count supports this clone. The V gene is TRBV9, the J gene TRBJ2-1; 13 bases are shared with TRBD2. CDR1 is SGDLS, CDR2 YYNGEE, per germline. CDR3 size: 16 residues. Losses at the gene ends were 3 bases for V and 8 bases for J; bases not matched to a gene: 8. The CDR3 DNA sequence: TGTGCCAGCAGCGAGAGGACTAGCGGGAGATTCGATGAGCAGTTCTTC. Its protein product is CASSERTSGRFDEQFF.